These T cell receptor beta chains were read from a single sample in a study of CD8+ T cells in alopecia areata. The method was immunoSEQ multiplex PCR; TCRdb's version includes in-frame clones alone and lacks a portion of them. The sample includes about 210,000 clones, around 65% of them seen just once. The material was CD4+ T cells sorted from blood, obtained around week 42, from a patient treated with tofacitinib. Receptors were obtained from a human donor with alopecia areata. Each CDR3 is given with its conserved first and last residue. D genes are given only for firm matches. Where a row states a size, it is once, few, many or the class of an expanded clone; other rows omit it.

abundance	v_gene	j_gene	d_gene	CDR3nt	CDR3aa
.	TRBV19	TRBJ1-2	.	TGTGCCAGTAGCCCAAAGGGGGGGCAGAACTATGGCTACACCTTC	CASSPKGGQNYGYTF
few	TRBV10-3	TRBJ2-1	.	TGTGCCATCACGACAGGCCCTTCCTACAATGAGCAGTTCTTC	CAITTGPSYNEQFF
.	TRBV15	TRBJ1-2	TRBD1	TGTGCCACCAGCAGAGGACAGGGGCTACTCTATGGCTACACCTTC	CATSRGQGLLYGYTF
.	TRBV29-1	TRBJ2-2	.	TGCAGCGCCTTGGCATTACGGGGTGAGACCGGGGAGCTGTTTTTT	CSALALRGETGELFF
.	TRBV6-1	TRBJ1-2	.	TGTGCCAGCGGGTGGCAGGCGGGTGGCTACACCTTC	CASGWQAGGYTF
.	TRBV29-1	TRBJ1-2	TRBD1	TGCAGCGTCGACCAGACAGGGTCTGGCTACACCTTC	CSVDQTGSGYTF
.	TRBV6-5	TRBJ2-1	.	TGTGCCAGCTATAGCGGAGGGATTTACAATGAGCAGTTCTTC	CASYSGGIYNEQFF
.	TRBV28	TRBJ2-6	.	TGTGCCAGCAGTTTATGGGCAGGGGTGGGAGCTGGGGCCAACGTCCTGACTTTC	CASSLWAGVGAGANVLTF
.	TRBV30	TRBJ1-1	.	TGTGCCTGGAGTCAGGGAAACACTGAAGCTTTCTTT	CAWSQGNTEAFF
.	TRBV10-2	TRBJ2-2	TRBD2	TGCGCCAGCAGTGAGGTCGTAGCGGGGATTTCCGGGGAGCTGTTTTTT	CASSEVVAGISGELFF